The clone carrying this T cell receptor beta chain was found many times. The sample belongs to a study of Graves' ophthalmopathy and Graves' hyperthyroidism. Aged 18 to 65, hyperthyroidism patients had been newly diagnosed, with under 2 months' duration. Other autoimmune diseases, uncontrolled infections, pregnancy and lactation each led to patient exclusion. PBMCs were obtained from 8 to 10 ml of fresh peripheral blood. RNA transcripts yielded amplified TCR beta CDR3 regions. First-round RT-PCR used HTBI primers; second-round multiplex PCR followed. From the multiplex PCR reads, TCRdb called clonotypes with MiXCR, one entry per CDR3 protein. The sample lists a few hundred thousand distinct CDR3 sequences, roughly a sixth occurring once. Trimming removed 6 bases from V and 0 bases from J, with 12 bases in between. CDR1 and CDR2 (germline): DFQATT, SNEGSKA (reference sequence). The CDR3 runs to 14 residues.

The source material was peripheral blood. V usage is TRBV20-1 and J usage is TRBJ1-3; D gene unclear. The receptor was derived from an adult woman with stable Graves' hyperthyroidism. CDR3 protein: CSAPTDTSGNTIYF. CDR3 DNA sequence: TGCAGTGCCCCCACCGACACCTCTGGAAACACCATATATTTT.